The entry below describes one T cell receptor (beta chain). Its antigen is not identified. The data originate from a study of stem cell transplantation in POMP-related autoinflammatory disease. In the study overall: After transplant, neutrophils and platelets showed 100% graft donor chimerism through one year.

The study, taken as a whole, reports: A trend toward lower repertoire diversity and greater clonality appeared in every analyzed T-cell subset of PRAID patients.

Generated by immunoSEQ multiplex PCR, the TCRdb table keeps only in-frame clones and is missing some. The sample shows 8,500 to 10,000 clones, 70% to 80% of them seen only once. Germline V gene data show CDR1 as LNHDA and CDR2 as SQIVND (reference sequence). This CDR3 comprises 13 residues. Trimming pared 8 bases from V and 4 bases from J, leaving 14 bases between. The receptor's source is a human patient with POMP-related autoinflammation and immune dysregulation (PRAID). Some of these T cells may belong to the graft donor. Sample: CD4+ T cells from PBMCs, taken after stem cell transplantation. The V and J genes are TRBV19 and TRBJ1-1, with D perhaps TRBD1 (6 bases). CDR3 region: CASSYGGSTEAFF. CDR3 in DNA: TGTGCCAGTTCGTATGGGGGCAGCACTGAAGCTTTCTTT.